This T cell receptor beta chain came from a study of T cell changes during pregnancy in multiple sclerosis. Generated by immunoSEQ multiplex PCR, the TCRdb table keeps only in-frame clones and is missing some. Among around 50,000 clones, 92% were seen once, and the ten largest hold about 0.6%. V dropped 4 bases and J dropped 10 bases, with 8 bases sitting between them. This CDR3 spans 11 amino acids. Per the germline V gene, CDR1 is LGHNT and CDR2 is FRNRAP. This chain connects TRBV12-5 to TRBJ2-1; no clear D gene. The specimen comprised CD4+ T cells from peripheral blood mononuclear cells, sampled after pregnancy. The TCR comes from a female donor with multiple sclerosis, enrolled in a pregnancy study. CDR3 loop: CASGSGSEQFF. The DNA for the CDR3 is TGTGCTAGTGGTTCAGGTTCAGAGCAGTTCTTC.